Detailed here is one TCR beta chain. Clones were read by immunoSEQ multiplex PCR, and TCRdb kept only the in-frame ones, dropping some. The repertoire has over 200,000 clones, roughly 84% of them found once; the top ten carry around a sixth. This sample is drawn from a study of blood T cell repertoires in COVID-19. The CDR3 covers 17 residues. CDR1 is PRHDT and CDR2 is FYEKMQ in the germline V gene (reference sequence). V shed 5 bases and J 0 bases; nucleotides not matched to a gene: 11. The sequencing input was peripheral blood. The TCR originated in a woman over 75 with active or convalescent COVID-19. The rearrangement links TRBV13 to TRBJ2-3, with 7 bases aligning to TRBD2. CDR3 nucleotides: TGTGCCAGCAGCCGACTTACTTTCGGGGGGAGCACAGATACGCAGTATTTT. Translation: CASSRLTFGGSTDTQYF.